This TCR beta chain came from a study of blood T cell repertoires in COVID-19. Study at large: T cells, B-cell-depleted T cells, or PBMCs provided the cDNA or gDNA that served as material.

This study enrolled people aged roughly 18 to 89 from 24 US geographic areas. Method: immunoSEQ multiplex PCR; TCRdb's copy keeps in-frame clones and lacks some. The sample carries 200,000 to 250,000 clones, 70% to 85% recorded once. This clone was seen only a few times. What was sequenced was PBMCs or T cells enriched from blood (not recorded which). The source of this sequence is a man between 40 and 49 years old who had recovered from COVID-19.

The CDR3 reads CASSEAPPGGGYNSPLHF. The DNA of the CDR3 is TGTGCCAGCAGTGAAGCGCCTCCCGGGGGAGGATATAATTCACCCCTCCACTTT. The chain recombines TRBV2 with TRBJ1-6, with D perhaps matching TRBD1 (5 bases). Germline V lookup: CDR1 SNHLY, CDR2 FYNNEI. This CDR3 is 18 amino acids long. Trimming shortened V by 0 bases and J by 4 bases, and 16 bases separated the two germline ends.